This TCR beta chain was identified in a study of metastatic and nonmetastatic thyroid tumors. Across the whole study: For malignant and benign thyroid patients, tumor or nodule tissue and blood were the sources whose repertoires were compared. Study results and limitations: Reportedly, malignant thyroid tumors had significantly higher TCR beta diversity than benign nodules, in blood and tumor.

Ahead of thyroid surgery, no patient had received treatment of any kind. Per the authors' pipeline: The study built a papillary thyroid cancer distant-metastasis classifier from CDR3 differences across clinicopathological groups. TCRdb re-analyzed the PCR reads through MiXCR. TCRdb, rather than the study authors, made the V and J calls. The sample consists of approximately 32,000 clones, under 20% of them appearing once. In its sample, this clone was seen many times. Its antigen is still unknown. Per germline, CDR1 SNHLY and CDR2 FYNNEI. The V gene lost 2 bases and the J gene lost 4 bases, with 8 bases spanning the gap. The CDR3 totals 14 residues.

Specimen: blood. The rearrangement uses TRBV2 and TRBJ1-4, with D unclear. The TCR comes from a female donor with papillary thyroid cancer or a benign thyroid nodule (not recorded which). Some clones in this sample may be carry-over from other donors' samples. In DNA form, the CDR3 reads TGTGCCAGCAGTGAAAGGCGTAGTAATGAAAAACTGTTTTTT. Translated, it gives CASSERRSNEKLFF.